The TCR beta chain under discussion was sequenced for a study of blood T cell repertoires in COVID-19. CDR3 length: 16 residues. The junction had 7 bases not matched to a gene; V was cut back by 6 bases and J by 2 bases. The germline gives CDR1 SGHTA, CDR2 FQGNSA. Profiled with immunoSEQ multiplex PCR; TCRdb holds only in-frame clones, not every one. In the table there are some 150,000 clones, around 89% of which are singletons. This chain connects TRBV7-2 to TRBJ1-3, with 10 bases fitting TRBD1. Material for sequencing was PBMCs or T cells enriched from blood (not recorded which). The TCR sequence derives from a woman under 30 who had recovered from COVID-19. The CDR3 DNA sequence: TGTGCCAGCAGTTTCCCCGGACAGGGGGCTGGAAACACCATATATTTT. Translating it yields CASSFPGQGAGNTIYF.